One and the same sample provided the 30 T cell receptor beta chains below, sequenced in a study of beta chain features in type 1 diabetes. The study reverse transcribed the entire isolated RNA, so it sequenced expressed TCRB transcripts. Measured with immunoSEQ multiplex PCR; TCRdb has only the in-frame clones, and not every one. This sample has 200,000 to 300,000 clones, with 25% to 30% found just once. Sequences were obtained from central memory CD4+ T cells from blood. The receptors here all came from a man aged 30-40 years in good health.

This chain joins TRBV7-2 and TRBJ1-1; 7 positions match TRBD1. Germline trimming cut 2 bases from V and 3 bases from J; bases unmatched to any gene: 12. The germline CDR1 and CDR2 sequences are SGHTA and FQGNSA. CDR3 length: 17 amino acids. CDR3 amino acids: CASSLQGPARGHTEAFF. In nucleotides, the CDR3 is TGTGCCAGCAGCTTACAGGGGCCCGCAAGGGGGCACACTGAAGCTTTCTTT.

This rearrangement joins TRBV7-9 to TRBJ2-5; tentative D call: TRBD2 (5 bases). Germline V gene sequence: CDR1 SEHNR, CDR2 FQNEAQ (reference sequence). This CDR3 is 16 amino acids long. V was cut by 5 bases and J by 7 bases, with 23 bases left in between. The CDR3: CASSTKSGISSGTQYF. CDR3 nucleotide sequence: TGTGCCAGCAGCACAAAATCAGGAATCTCAAGCGGGACCCAGTACTTC.

The chain uses TRBV7-9 and TRBJ2-7; the D is unclear. CDR1 is SEHNR, CDR2 FQNEAQ, per germline (reference sequence). V gave up 3 bases and J gave up 0 bases, with 6 bases separating them. This CDR3 has 13 amino acids. In nucleotides, the CDR3 is TGTGCCAGCAGCTTCTCGGGCTCCTACGAGCAGTACTTC. This sequence encodes CASSFSGSYEQYF.

The V gene is TRBV30, the J gene TRBJ2-5; 13 nucleotides match TRBD2. CDR1 GTSNPN and CDR2 SVGIG come from the germline V gene (reference sequence). This CDR3 spans 14 amino acids. The J segment lost 5 bases and the V segment lost 4 bases, leaving 4 bases of the junction unmatched. CDR3 sequence reads: CAWTLAGGPETQYF. In nucleotides, the CDR3 is TGTGCCTGGACACTAGCGGGGGGGCCGGAGACCCAGTACTTC.

This rearrangement joins TRBV30 to TRBJ2-3; D is perhaps TRBD2 (6 bases). Germline values: CDR1 GTSNPN, CDR2 SVGIG (reference sequence). V was shortened by 2 bases and J by 5 bases, with 14 bases between the two germline ends. The CDR3 has 14 residues. CDR3: CAWSQGLRGDTQYF. The DNA of the CDR3 is TGTGCCTGGAGTCAAGGACTACGAGGAGATACGCAGTATTTT.

This clone was observed a few times. This chain joins TRBV4-2 and TRBJ2-7; TRBD2 agrees at 7 bases. Per the germline V gene, CDR1 is LGHNA and CDR2 is YNFKEQ. The CDR3 is made up of 14 amino acids. V trimming: 3 bases; J trimming: 6 bases; junction bases outside the gene matches: 8. This CDR3 reads CASSHAGLEGEQYF. The CDR3 nucleotides are TGTGCCAGCAGCCACGCTGGACTAGAAGGCGAGCAGTACTTC.

The CDR3 spells CATSTSRTDNEQFF. CDR3 DNA sequence: TGTGCCACTTCGACTAGCAGGACAGACAATGAGCAGTTCTTC. V usage is TRBV2 and J usage is TRBJ2-1; perhaps TRBD2 as D (7 bases). This CDR3 has 14 residues. The germline V gene has CDR1 SNHLY and CDR2 FYNNEI. The V and J ends lost 10 bases and 5 bases respectively, with 18 bases between them.

This clone came up a few times. The sample has other DNA sequences that encode this CDR3 too. The V and J genes are TRBV7-2 and TRBJ2-3; D gene ambiguous. The CDR3 consists of 14 residues. Germline V gene lookup returns CDR1 SGHTA and CDR2 FQGNSA. V gave up 5 bases and J gave up 0 bases, with 9 bases separating them. In nucleotides, the CDR3 is TGTGCCAGCAGCCCCCTGCGGAGCACAGATACGCAGTATTTT. It yields the protein CASSPLRSTDTQYF.

This clone has a count of ten or more. The chain is built from TRBV10-3 and TRBJ2-4, with 8 bases fitting TRBD1. This CDR3 comprises 12 residues. With V trimmed by 10 bases and J by 8 bases, 7 bases remained unmatched. CDR1 is ENHRY, CDR2 SYGVKD, per germline. CDR3: CATAGQGDIQYF. The CDR3 coding sequence is TGTGCCACCGCCGGACAGGGAGACATTCAGTACTTC.

This chain connects TRBV25-1 to TRBJ2-5; 15 bases are a match to TRBD2. Germline CDR1 MGHDK, CDR2 SYGVNS. V shed 2 bases, J shed 9 bases, and the junction held 10 bases outside the gene matches. This CDR3 is 17 amino acids long. DNA of the CDR3: TGTGCCAGCAGTGAAAAGGGACTAGCGGGGGGCCTAGGGGCCCAGTACTTC. Encoded protein: CASSEKGLAGGLGAQYF.

The V and J genes are TRBV10-3 and TRBJ2-7; perhaps TRBD2 as D (6 bases). The CDR3 spans 11 residues. From germline, CDR1 is ENHRY and CDR2 SYGVKD. V was shortened by 9 bases and J by 1 base, with 7 bases between the two germline ends. CDR3 bases: TGTGCCATGGGGGGTTCCTACGAGCAGTACTTC. Its translation: CAMGGSYEQYF.

The chain has TRBV7-2 and TRBJ1-1; D is uncertain. The CDR3 is made up of 13 amino acids. CDR1 and CDR2 from the germline V gene are SGHTA and FQGNSA. With 1 base removed from V and 0 bases from J, the gap between germline ends came to 3 bases. CDR3 bases: TGTGCCAGCAGCTTAGAGCTGAACACTGAAGCTTTCTTT. Its translation is CASSLELNTEAFF. Drawing the rest from reference TRBV7-2 and TRBJ1-1, the complete variable domain is GAGVSQSPSNKVTEKGKDVELRCDPISGHTALYWYRQSLGQGLEFLIYFQGNSAPDKSGLPSDRFSAERTGGSVSTLTIQRTQQEDSAVYLCASSLELNTEAFFGQGTRLTVV.

This clone was seen only a few times. The rearrangement joins TRBV9 to TRBJ2-3, with D perhaps being TRBD1 or TRBD2 (5 bases each). V was clipped by 1 base and J by 5 bases, with 11 bases between them. The CDR3 runs 14 residues. Germline loops: CDR1 SGDLS, CDR2 YYNGEE. The CDR3 is CASSVSGHGDTQYF. CDR3 DNA: TGTGCCAGCAGCGTATCGGGGCATGGAGATACGCAGTATTTT.

The count of this clone is one. CDR3 sequence (DNA): TGCGCCAGCACTACCCTTGGACAGAGCACAGATACGCAGTATTTT. Translating gives CASTTLGQSTDTQYF. The rearrangement uses TRBV5-1 and TRBJ2-3, with D possibly TRBD1 on 6 matching bases. V was clipped by 6 bases and J by 0 bases, with 14 bases between them. Germline lookup yields CDR1 SGHRS and CDR2 YFSETQ. The CDR3 length is 15 residues.

This clone was observed a few times. The gene calls are TRBV4-1 and TRBJ2-3; 7 bases are shared with TRBD2. The CDR3 runs to 15 residues. Germline trimming cut 1 base from V and 0 bases from J; bases unmatched to any gene: 1. Germline values: CDR1 MGHRA, CDR2 YSYEKL. This CDR3 is CASSQGGRSTDTQYF. As DNA, the CDR3 is TGCGCCAGCAGCCAAGGCGGGAGAAGCACAGATACGCAGTATTTT.

The rearrangement links TRBV6-6 to TRBJ1-4, with 7 bases identical to TRBD1. Trimming removed 6 bases from V and 7 bases from J; junction bases left unmatched: 11. The CDR3 runs to 15 residues. Germline values: CDR1 MNHNY, CDR2 SVGAGI (reference sequence). The CDR3 here is CASSQGQESLEKLFF. For the CDR3, the DNA is TGTGCCAGCAGCCAAGGACAGGAGTCGCTTGAAAAACTGTTTTTT.

This rearrangement joins TRBV18 to TRBJ2-3; D is uncertain. The CDR3 covers 14 residues. Trimming took off 1 base at V and 4 bases at J, with 9 bases between the two ends. Germline CDR1 is KGHSH and CDR2 is LQKENI. The CDR3 nucleotides are TGTGCCAGCTCACCACTGACCGCCCCAGATACGCAGTATTTT. Protein product: CASSPLTAPDTQYF.

V is TRBV30 and J is TRBJ2-1, with D possibly TRBD1 on 6 matching bases. The CDR3 totals 14 residues. V lost 2 bases, J lost 1 base, and 9 bases lay in between. The V gene's germline CDR1 is GTSNPN and CDR2 SVGIG (reference sequence). CDR3 sequence reads: CAWSQGGSYNEQFF. The CDR3 bases are TGTGCCTGGAGTCAAGGGGGTTCCTACAATGAGCAGTTCTTC.

V is TRBV6-1 and J is TRBJ2-3; unclear D gene. There are 14 residues in the CDR3. V dropped 4 bases and J dropped 4 bases, with 12 bases sitting between them. The germline V gene has CDR1 MNHNS and CDR2 SASEGT. The CDR3 coding sequence is TGTGCCAGCAGTGGTACCCTAGGAGCAGATACGCAGTATTTT. Translation: CASSGTLGADTQYF.

This clone appeared many times. The chain recombines TRBV5-1 with TRBJ1-6; TRBD1 is a possible D gene (5 bases). V was trimmed by 4 bases and J by 5 bases, leaving 16 bases between them. Germline V gene data show CDR1 as SGHRS and CDR2 as YFSETQ. The CDR3 is made up of 16 amino acids. CDR3 sequence reads: CASSRLGQGDNSPLHF. DNA of the CDR3: TGCGCCAGCAGCCGGTTAGGGCAGGGTGATAATTCACCCCTCCACTTT.

V and J are TRBV29-1 and TRBJ1-1; weak D call: TRBD1 (6 bases). Germline loops: CDR1 SQVTM, CDR2 ANQGSEA. The CDR3 extends over 12 amino acids. V lost 7 bases and J lost 1, with 10 bases in between. The CDR3 spells CSGGHSNTEAFF. The CDR3 DNA follows: TGCAGCGGGGGACATTCGAACACTGAAGCTTTCTTT.

This clone showed up just a few times. The gene calls are TRBV30 and TRBJ2-4; D may be TRBD1 (8 bases). The CDR3 has 15 amino acids. The germline V gene has CDR1 GTSNPN and CDR2 SVGIG (reference sequence). V was clipped by 3 bases and J by 6 bases, with 18 bases between them. CDR3 amino acids: CAWSQGNRGGNIQYF. The CDR3 DNA follows: TGTGCCTGGAGCCAGGGGAACAGGGGGGGAAACATTCAGTACTTC.

This clone came up many times. This chain links TRBV11-2 with TRBJ2-2; possible D gene TRBD2, 7 bases. V was shortened by 5 bases and J by 4 bases, with 14 bases between the two germline ends. The CDR3 has 15 amino acids. In germline, CDR1 is SGHAT, CDR2 FQNNGV. CDR3 DNA: TGTGCCAGCAGCAGCGGGACACGGGGCACCGGGGAGCTGTTTTTT. This translates into CASSSGTRGTGELFF. Using reference TRBV11-2 and TRBJ2-2 for the parts outside the CDR3, the full variable domain is EAGVAQSPRYKIIEKRQSVAFWCNPISGHATLYWYQQILGQGPKLLIQFQNNGVVDDSQLPKDRFSAERLKGVDSTLKIQPAKLEDSAVYLCASSSGTRGTGELFFGEGSRLTVL.

The chain carries TRBV30 and TRBJ2-7, with D perhaps being TRBD1 or TRBD2 (6 bases each). From germline, CDR1 is GTSNPN and CDR2 SVGIG (reference sequence). Deletions cut 1 base from V and 2 bases from J, with 9 bases between. This CDR3 region has 13 residues. The CDR3 DNA reads as TGTGCCTGGAGTGCGAGGGGGGCCTACGAGCAGTACTTC. It codes for CAWSARGAYEQYF.

The V gene is TRBV5-4, the J gene TRBJ2-2; D unclear. The CDR3 contains 15 residues. Germline CDR1 SGHNT, CDR2 YYREEE (reference sequence). V dropped 0 bases and J dropped 4 bases, with 10 bases sitting between them. The CDR3: CASSLARKGTGELFF. CDR3 nucleotide sequence: TGTGCCAGCAGCTTGGCCAGGAAGGGCACCGGGGAGCTGTTTTTT.

V is TRBV5-5 and J is TRBJ2-5, with a weak D call TRBD2 (6 bases). V was pared by 4 bases and J by 2 bases, with 15 bases between. There are 15 residues in the CDR3. Germline V CDR1 and CDR2: SGHKS, YYEKEE (reference sequence). The CDR3 nucleotides read TGTGCCAGCAGCCATCAGGAGGGGAGTCAAGAGACCCAGTACTTC. Translating gives CASSHQEGSQETQYF.

The table lists this clone with many counts. The V and J genes are TRBV29-1 and TRBJ2-1, with 13 bases that match TRBD2. The CDR3 totals 15 residues. The V and J ends lost 4 bases and 4 bases, in that order; junction bases with no gene match: 4. Germline V lookup: CDR1 SQVTM, CDR2 ANQGSEA. DNA of the CDR3: TGCAGCGTTGGGACTAGCGGGGGAGTATACAATGAGCAGTTCTTC. Encoded protein: CSVGTSGGVYNEQFF.

The chain has TRBV28 and TRBJ2-5, with 8 nucleotides matching TRBD1. Trimming took 4 bases from V and 5 from J; bases not matched to a gene: 12. Per germline, CDR1 MDHEN and CDR2 SYDVKM. The CDR3 is 16 residues long. The CDR3 coding sequence is TGTGCCAGCAGTTCCCCTAGGACAGGGAAGGGCGAGACCCAGTACTTC. Translating it yields CASSSPRTGKGETQYF.

V gene TRBV7-9 combines with J gene TRBJ2-6; D is ambiguous. In germline, CDR1 is SEHNR, CDR2 FQNEAQ (reference sequence). CDR3 length equals 15 residues. V dropped 7 bases and J dropped 4 bases, with 14 bases sitting between them. In DNA, the CDR3 is TGTGCCAGCACGGCGTCCGCGATGGGGGCCAACGTCCTGACTTTC. Translation: CASTASAMGANVLTF.

The CDR3 coding sequence is TGCGCCAGCAGCGAACAGGGCCTTAATGAGCAGTTCTTC. This translates into CASSEQGLNEQFF. This chain joins TRBV5-1 and TRBJ2-1; D may be TRBD1 (6 bases). The CDR3 has 13 amino acids. Trimming left V 4 bases short and J 7 bases short, with 12 bases between. Germline CDR1 reads SGHRS; CDR2 reads YFSETQ.